Shown below are 3 T cell receptor beta chains from a single sample sequenced in a study of Graves' ophthalmopathy and Graves' hyperthyroidism. RNA served as the template for amplifying TCR beta CDR3 regions. Scientists carried out first-round RT-PCR using HTBI primers and then a second-round multiplex PCR. TCRdb reprocessed the multiplex PCR reads with MiXCR, giving one entry per CDR3 protein. The table has 200,000 to 250,000 distinct CDR3 sequences, roughly 21% seen once. Source material: peripheral blood. These receptors were obtained from a woman aged 45-65 years with Graves' ophthalmopathy.

Many counts were recorded for this clonotype. J is TRBJ1-2 and V is TRBV30; D is unclear. CDR3 length equals 13 residues. Trimming stripped 7 bases from V and 3 bases from J, with 15 bases between. CDR1 and CDR2 from the germline V gene are GTSNPN and SVGIG (reference sequence). This CDR3 is CASRRESDYGYTF. The CDR3 region has the DNA TGTGCCTCCAGGAGGGAATCGGACTATGGCTACACCTTC.

This clonotype was picked up many times. The V gene is TRBV6-1, the J gene TRBJ1-3; 7 nucleotides align to TRBD1. Trimming took 8 bases from V and 5 from J; bases not matched to a gene: 6. There are 13 residues in the CDR3. Germline V gives CDR1 MNHNS, CDR2 SASEGT. CDR3 nucleotide sequence: TGTGCCAGCCAACGGGACAGTCGAAACACCATATATTTT. This translates into CASQRDSRNTIYF.

The J gene is TRBJ2-5, the V gene TRBV13; the match to TRBD2 covers 10 bases. This CDR3 contains 17 residues. V was pared by 5 bases and J by 4 bases, with 13 bases of the junction left unmatched. The germline V gene encodes CDR1 PRHDT and CDR2 FYEKMQ (reference sequence). CDR3 in amino acids: CASSGLAGAARGETQYF. For the CDR3, the DNA is TGTGCCAGCAGCGGTCTAGCGGGAGCAGCTCGCGGAGAGACCCAGTACTTC.